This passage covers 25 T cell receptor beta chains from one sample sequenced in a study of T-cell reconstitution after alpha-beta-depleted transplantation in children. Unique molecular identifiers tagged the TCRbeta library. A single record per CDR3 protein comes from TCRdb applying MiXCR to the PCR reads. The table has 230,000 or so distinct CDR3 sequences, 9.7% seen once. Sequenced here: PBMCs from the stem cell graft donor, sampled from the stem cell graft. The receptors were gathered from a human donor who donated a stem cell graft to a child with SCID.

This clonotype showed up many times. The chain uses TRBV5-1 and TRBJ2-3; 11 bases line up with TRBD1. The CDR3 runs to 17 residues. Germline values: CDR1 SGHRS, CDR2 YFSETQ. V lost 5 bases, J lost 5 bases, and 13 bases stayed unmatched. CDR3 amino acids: CASSHGQGASFEDTQYF. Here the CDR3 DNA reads TGCGCCAGCAGTCACGGACAGGGGGCCTCTTTTGAAGATACGCAGTATTTT.

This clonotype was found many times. CDR3 loop: CASSLSGALPGGTDTQYF. The CDR3 DNA follows: TGTGCCAGCAGCTTATCGGGCGCCCTACCCGGGGGCACAGATACGCAGTATTTT. The rearrangement links TRBV7-2 to TRBJ2-3, with D possibly TRBD2 on 5 matching bases. The CDR3 length is 18 residues. V lost 2 bases, J lost 1 base, and 19 bases lay in between. Germline V gene data show CDR1 as SGHTA and CDR2 as FQGNSA.

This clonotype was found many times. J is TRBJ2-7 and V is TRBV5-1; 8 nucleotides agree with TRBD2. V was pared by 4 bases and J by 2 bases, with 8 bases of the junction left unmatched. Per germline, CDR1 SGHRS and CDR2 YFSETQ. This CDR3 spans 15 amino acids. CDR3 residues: CASSRLSGGTYEQYF. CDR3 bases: TGCGCCAGCAGCAGGTTGAGCGGGGGAACCTACGAGCAGTACTTC.

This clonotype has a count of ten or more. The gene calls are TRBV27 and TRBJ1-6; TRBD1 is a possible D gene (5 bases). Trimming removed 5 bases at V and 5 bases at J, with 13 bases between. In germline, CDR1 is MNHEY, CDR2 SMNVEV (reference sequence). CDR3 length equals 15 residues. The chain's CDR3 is CASSPGGPNNSPLHF. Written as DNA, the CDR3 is TGTGCCAGCAGTCCGGGGGGACCGAATAATTCACCCCTCCACTTT.

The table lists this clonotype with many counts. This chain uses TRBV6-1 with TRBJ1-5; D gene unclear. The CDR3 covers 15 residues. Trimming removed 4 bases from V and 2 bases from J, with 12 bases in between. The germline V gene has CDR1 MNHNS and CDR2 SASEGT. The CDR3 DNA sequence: TGTGCCAGCAGTGTGCCTTTTGCGGGCAATCAGCCCCAGCATTTT. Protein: CASSVPFAGNQPQHF.

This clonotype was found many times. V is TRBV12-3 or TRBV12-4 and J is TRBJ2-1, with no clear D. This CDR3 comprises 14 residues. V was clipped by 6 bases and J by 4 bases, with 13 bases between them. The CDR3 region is CASSYLVGYNEQFF. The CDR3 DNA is TGTGCCAGCAGCTACCTCGTAGGGTACAATGAGCAGTTCTTC.

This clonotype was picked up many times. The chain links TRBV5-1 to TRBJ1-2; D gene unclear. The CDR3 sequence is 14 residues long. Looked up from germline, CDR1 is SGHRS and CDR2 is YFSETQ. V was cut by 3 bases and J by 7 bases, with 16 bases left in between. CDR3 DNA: TGCGCCAGCAGCTCGGTCGGGGAAAACAGTGGCTACACCTTC. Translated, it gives CASSSVGENSGYTF.

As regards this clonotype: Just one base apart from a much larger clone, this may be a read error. Here the CDR3 reads CASTQGLAGGLSDTQYF. CDR3 sequence (DNA): TGTGCCAGCACCCAAGGACTAGCGGGGGGCCTATCAGATACGCAGTATTTT. The chain couples TRBV3-1 to TRBJ2-3; 14 bases match TRBD2. CDR3 length: 17 amino acids. Germline assignment: CDR1 LGHDT and CDR2 YNNKEL (reference sequence).

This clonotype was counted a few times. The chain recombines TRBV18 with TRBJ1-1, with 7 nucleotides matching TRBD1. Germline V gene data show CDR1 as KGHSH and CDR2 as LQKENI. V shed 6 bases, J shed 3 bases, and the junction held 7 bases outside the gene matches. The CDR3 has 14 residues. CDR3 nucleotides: TGTGCCAGCTCGGGCCGACAGGGCCACACTGAAGCTTTCTTT. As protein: CASSGRQGHTEAFF.

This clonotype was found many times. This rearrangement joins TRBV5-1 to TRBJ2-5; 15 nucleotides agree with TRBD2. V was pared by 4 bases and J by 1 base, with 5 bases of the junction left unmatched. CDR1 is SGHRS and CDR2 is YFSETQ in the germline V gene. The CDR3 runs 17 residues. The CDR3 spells CASSPGTSGGSQETQYF. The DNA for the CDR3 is TGCGCCAGCAGCCCCGGGACTAGCGGGGGGTCCCAAGAGACCCAGTACTTC.

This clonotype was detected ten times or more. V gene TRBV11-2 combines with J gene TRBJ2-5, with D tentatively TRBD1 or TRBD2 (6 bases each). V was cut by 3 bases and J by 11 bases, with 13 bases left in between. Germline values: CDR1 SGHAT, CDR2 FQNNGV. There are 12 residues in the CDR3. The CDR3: CASSFFGGRQYF. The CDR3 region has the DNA TGTGCCAGCAGCTTTTTCGGGGGCCGACAGTACTTC.

CDR3 residues: CASSERGGPYEQYF. As DNA, the CDR3 is TGTGCCAGCAGTGAACGGGGGGGTCCCTACGAGCAGTACTTC. The chain links TRBV6-1 to TRBJ2-7, with TRBD2 identical over 8 bases. The V gene's germline CDR1 is MNHNS and CDR2 SASEGT. This CDR3 has 14 amino acids. V shed 2 bases and J 2 bases; nucleotides not matched to a gene: 2.

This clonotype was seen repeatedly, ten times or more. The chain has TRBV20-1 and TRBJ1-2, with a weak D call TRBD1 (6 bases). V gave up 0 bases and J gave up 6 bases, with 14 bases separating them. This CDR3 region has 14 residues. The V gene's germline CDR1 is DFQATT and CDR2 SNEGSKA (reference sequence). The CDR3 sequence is CSAREGHRVDGYTF. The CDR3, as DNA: TGCAGTGCTAGAGAGGGTCACAGGGTGGATGGCTACACCTTC.

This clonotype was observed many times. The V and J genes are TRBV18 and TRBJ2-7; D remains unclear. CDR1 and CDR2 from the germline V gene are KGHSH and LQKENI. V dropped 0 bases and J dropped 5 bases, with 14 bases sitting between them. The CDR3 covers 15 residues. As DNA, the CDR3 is TGTGCCAGCTCACCACCAGGATCCCATTCCGACGAGCAGTACTTC. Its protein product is CASSPPGSHSDEQYF.

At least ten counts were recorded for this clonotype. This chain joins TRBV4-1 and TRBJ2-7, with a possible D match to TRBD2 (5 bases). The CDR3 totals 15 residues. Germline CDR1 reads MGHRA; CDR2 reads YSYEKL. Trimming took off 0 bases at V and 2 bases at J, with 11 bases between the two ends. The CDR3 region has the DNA TGCGCCAGCAGCCAAGATTTTTCGGGGACCTACGAGCAGTACTTC. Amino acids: CASSQDFSGTYEQYF.

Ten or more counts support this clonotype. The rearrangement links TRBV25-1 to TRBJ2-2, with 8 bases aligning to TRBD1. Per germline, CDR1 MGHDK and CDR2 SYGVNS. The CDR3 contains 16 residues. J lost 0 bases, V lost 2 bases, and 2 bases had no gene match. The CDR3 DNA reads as TGTGCCAGCAGTGAAACGACAGGGGCGAACACCGGGGAGCTGTTTTTT. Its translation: CASSETTGANTGELFF.

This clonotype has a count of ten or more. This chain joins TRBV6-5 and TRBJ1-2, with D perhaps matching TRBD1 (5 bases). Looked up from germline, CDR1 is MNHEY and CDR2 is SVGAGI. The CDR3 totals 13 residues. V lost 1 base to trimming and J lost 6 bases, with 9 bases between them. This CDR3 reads CASSYWSGNGYTF. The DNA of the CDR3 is TGTGCCAGCAGTTACTGGTCAGGGAATGGCTACACCTTC.

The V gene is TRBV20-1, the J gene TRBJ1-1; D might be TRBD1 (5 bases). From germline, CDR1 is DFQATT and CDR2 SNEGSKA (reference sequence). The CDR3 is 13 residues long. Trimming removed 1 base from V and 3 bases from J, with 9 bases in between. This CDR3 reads CSARGEGYTEAFF. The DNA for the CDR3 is TGCAGTGCTAGAGGGGAGGGGTACACTGAAGCTTTCTTT.

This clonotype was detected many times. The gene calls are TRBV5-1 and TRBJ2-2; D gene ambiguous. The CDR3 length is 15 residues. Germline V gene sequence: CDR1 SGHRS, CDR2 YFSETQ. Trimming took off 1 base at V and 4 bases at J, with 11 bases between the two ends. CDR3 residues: CASSLTVPTTGELFF. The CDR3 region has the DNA TGCGCCAGCAGCTTGACAGTCCCGACCACCGGGGAGCTGTTTTTT.

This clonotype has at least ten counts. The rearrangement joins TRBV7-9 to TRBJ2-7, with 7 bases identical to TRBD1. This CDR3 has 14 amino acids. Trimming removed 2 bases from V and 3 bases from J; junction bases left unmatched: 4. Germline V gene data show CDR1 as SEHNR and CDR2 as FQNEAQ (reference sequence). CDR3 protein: CASSLSTGRYEQYF. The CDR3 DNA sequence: TGTGCCAGCAGCTTATCGACAGGGCGCTACGAGCAGTACTTC. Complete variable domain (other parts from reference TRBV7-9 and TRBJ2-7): DTGVSQNPRHKITKRGQNVTFRCDPISEHNRLYWYRQTLGQGPEFLTYFQNEAQLEKSRLLSDRFSAERPKGSFSTLEIQRTEQGDSAMYLCASSLSTGRYEQYFGPGTRLTVT.

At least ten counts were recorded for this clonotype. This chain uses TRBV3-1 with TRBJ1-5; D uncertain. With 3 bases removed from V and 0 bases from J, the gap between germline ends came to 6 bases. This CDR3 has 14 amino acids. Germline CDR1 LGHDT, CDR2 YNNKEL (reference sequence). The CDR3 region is CASSQGNSNQPQHF. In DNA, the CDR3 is TGTGCCAGCAGCCAGGGAAATAGCAATCAGCCCCAGCATTTT.

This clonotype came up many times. As DNA, the CDR3 is TGTGCCAGCAGCCCTAGCGGGCTCTCAGATACGCAGTATTTT. It is translated as CASSPSGLSDTQYF. The rearrangement links TRBV6-5 to TRBJ2-3; 8 nucleotides match TRBD2. The germline gives CDR1 MNHEY, CDR2 SVGAGI. The CDR3 is 14 amino acids. The ends lost 6 bases at V and 4 bases at J; junction bases unmatched: 6.

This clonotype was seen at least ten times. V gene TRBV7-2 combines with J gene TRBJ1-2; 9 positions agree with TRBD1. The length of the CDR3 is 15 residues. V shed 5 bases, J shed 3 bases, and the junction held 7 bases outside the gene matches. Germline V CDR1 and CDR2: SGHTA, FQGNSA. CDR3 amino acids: CASSIWTGADYGYTF. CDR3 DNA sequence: TGTGCCAGCAGCATCTGGACAGGGGCGGACTATGGCTACACCTTC.

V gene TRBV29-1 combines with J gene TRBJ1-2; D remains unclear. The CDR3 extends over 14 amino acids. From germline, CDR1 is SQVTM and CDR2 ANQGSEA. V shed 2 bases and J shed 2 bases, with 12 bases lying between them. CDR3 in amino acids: CSVERVNENYGYTF. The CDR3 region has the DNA TGCAGCGTTGAACGGGTGAACGAAAACTATGGCTACACCTTC. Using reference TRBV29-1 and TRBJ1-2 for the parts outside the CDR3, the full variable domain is SAVISQKPSRDICQRGTSLTIQCQVDSQVTMMFWYRQQPGQSLTLIATANQGSEATYESGFVIDKFPISRPNLTFSTLTVSNMSPEDSSIYLCSVERVNENYGYTFGSGTRLTVV.

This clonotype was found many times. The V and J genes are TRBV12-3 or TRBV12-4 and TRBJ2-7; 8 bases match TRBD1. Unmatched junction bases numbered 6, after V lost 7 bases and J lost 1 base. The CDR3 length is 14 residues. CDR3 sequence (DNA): TGTGCCAGCATTTCCGGACAGGGATCCTACGAGCAGTACTTC. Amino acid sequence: CASISGQGSYEQYF.